This T cell receptor beta chain appears in the sequencing data of a study of T cells in Graves' hyperthyroidism and ophthalmopathy. Template material for amplifying TCR beta CDR3 regions consisted of RNA transcripts. During a first-round RT-PCR of the TCR CDR3, the HTBI primer set was used. In TCRdb, the multiplex PCR reads were re-called with MiXCR into one record per CDR3 protein. This sample has hundreds of thousands of distinct CDR3 sequences, with just over 45% found just once. V lost 3 bases, J lost 3 bases, and 8 bases lay in between. Germline CDR1 and CDR2: SNHLY and FYNNEI. The CDR3 is 14 amino acids. The study, taken as a whole, reports: Stable hyperthyroidism was separated from ophthalmopathy by a model based on 13 V-J features.

This clonotype appeared a few times. The target antigen is unknown. Sequences were obtained from peripheral blood or thyroid tissue (not recorded which). This TCR derives from a woman between 18 and 29 years old with Graves' hyperthyroidism. The genes are TRBV2 and TRBJ2-2; D ambiguous. The CDR3 DNA reads as TGTGCCAGCAGTGAGTGGCTAGACACCGGGGAGCTGTTTTTT. Encoded protein: CASSEWLDTGELFF.